This TCR beta chain was retrieved from a study of blood T cell repertoires in COVID-19 (dated by TCRdb to the early 2020s). Concerning the study at large: Samples from collaborators originated in the United States, Italy and Spain and spanned both the acute and convalescent phases of COVID-19. The material from the prospective study consisted of cDNA or gDNA derived from T cells, B-cell-depleted T cells, or PBMCs. The dataset comprised deeply sampled blood TCRbeta repertoires from subjects exposed to, actively infected with, or recovered from COVID-19. The repertoires were made available in a free public database intended to serve as a resource for research on the immune response to SARS-CoV-2. The samples were drawn from the first 160 participants of the ongoing ImmuneRACE study and from 1,254 subjects provided by 6 global collaborators. A de-identified subject ID, COVID-19 status, age in years and sex were almost always included in the sample metadata. Where available, HLA class I and class II types were taken from metadata supplied by the sample provider and were not determined by assay-based typing.

The CDR3 numbers 15 residues from cysteine through phenylalanine. Of the read, only the CDR3 DNA is kept; its 45 bases are in frame from base 1. Germline trimming amounts to 5 bases on V and 5 bases on J, with 9 as the count of junction bases outside the gene matches. The germline V gene (reference sequence) gives CDR1 as LNHDA and CDR2 as SQIVND. The collaborating institutions used their own protocols to collect whole blood in K2EDTA tubes. For TCRbeta analysis, collaborator samples were shipped as frozen whole blood, as isolated PBMCs, or as DNA extracted from either sample type. This clone was detected a few times. The antigen it recognizes is unknown. Base qualities are missing; no much larger clone stands one base away. TCRbeta CDR3 regions were amplified from genomic DNA by means of the immunoSEQ Assay, a bias-controlled multiplex PCR. The authors' analysis ran thus. Nucleated cell counts per sample were estimated from amplification of reference gene primers within the assay. Sequence reads were collapsed and filtered to measure the absolute abundance of every unique TCRbeta CDR3 rearrangement. For each sample, productive Simpson clonality was calculated as the square root of Simpson's diversity index across productive rearrangements. TCRdb limited this immuneACCESS table to in-frame rearrangements with V and J called. A share of clones is missing; checked studies link under half to unresolved V genes, and the rest is unexplained. For V, J and clone size, that table is used; D and trimming come from the DNA. Present in this sample are about 200,000 clones, roughly 85% of which were seen just once. The ten largest clones add up to roughly 5% of the sample.

What the study reported, not specific to this receptor: Clinical and demographic metadata were provided uncurated, with the amount varying by source and participant.

Specimen: peripheral blood. The TCR was taken from a woman aged 80 or older with acute or convalescent COVID-19. Here the chain combines TRBV19 and TRBJ2-7; 10 bases in the middle match TRBD2. The encoded CDR3 is CASSELAGVGDEQYF. At the DNA level, the sequence is TGTGCCAGTAGTGAGCTAGCGGGAGTAGGAGACGAGCAGTACTTC.